The TCR beta chain described here comes from a study of cytomegalovirus exposure and HLA in healthy donors. The germline V and J ends were trimmed by 3 bases and 10 bases, with 14 bases remaining between them. The CDR3 sequence is 14 residues long. CDR1 and CDR2 from the germline V gene are SGDLS and YYNGEE. This clone appeared a few times. Primers included in the PCR were 60 Vbeta and 13 Jbeta primers. Libraries were prepared by immunoSEQ multiplex PCR; TCRdb keeps only in-frame clonotypes and omits some of them. The repertoire includes 100,000 to 150,000 clones, 77% of them detected once, and more than 4% sits in the top ten.

V and J are TRBV9 and TRBJ1-6; weak D call: TRBD1 (5 bases). The sequence was collected from a male donor in good health and CMV-seropositive. The sample consisted of PBMCs. The CDR3 nucleotides are TGTGCCAGCAGCGGCGACAGTCCTCCCTCACCCCTCCACTTT. Encoded protein: CASSGDSPPSPLHF.